One T cell receptor beta chain is described in this entry. Antigen: not known. Other DNA sequences of this sample code for an identical CDR3. Measured with immunoSEQ multiplex PCR; TCRdb has only the in-frame clones, and not every one. This sample carries approximately 76,000 clones, over 80% of them seen once, and the ten largest clones take less than 5.5%. The sample belongs to a study of T cell responses to AZD1222 COVID-19 vaccine. Points from the study as a whole: Spike was spanned by vaccine-associated CD4 TCRs, which were dominant at 160-218 and 743-854. When two AZD1222 doses had been given, Spike-specific TCR breadth and depth rose. Nearly half of unique spike-specific TCRs reportedly avoided B.1.351 and B.1.1.7 mutated regions. Most donors were white British, females outnumbered males, and clonal diversity was possibly underestimated.

This CDR3 region has 11 residues. The V end lost 3 bases, the J end lost 6 bases, and 6 bases lay between the germline ends. The sample here was peripheral blood, taken on day 0 of MenACWY control vaccination. This sequence was found in an adult in good health. The rearrangement links TRBV12-3 or TRBV12-4 to TRBJ2-7; D is unresolved. The CDR3 DNA sequence: TGTGCCAGCAGTTTGGAAAGCGAGCAGTACTTC. Its protein product is CASSLESEQYF.